These T cell receptor beta chains were read from a single sample in a study of control samples from healthy donors and cancer patients. Assay used: immunoSEQ multiplex PCR; TCRdb lists only in-frame clones, some missing. Here the sample spans 75,000 to 90,000 clones, 89% being singletons. The sample comprised blood. The receptors here all came from a man aged 45-60 years in good health. Each CDR3 is given with its conserved first and last residue. The D gene is left open where the match is weak. The listing skips clone size in some rows; elsewhere it reads once, few, many or a size class.

.	TRBV6-5	TRBJ1-5	TRBD1	CASSRGQDHQPQHF	TGTGCCAGCAGCCGAGGACAGGATCATCAGCCCCAGCATTTT
once	TRBV7-2	TRBJ1-2	.	CAAGGAGGYGYTF	TGTGCCGCGGGGGGGGCGGGGGGCTATGGCTACACCTTC
.	TRBV19	TRBJ2-5	TRBD2	CASSIVGAGVKTQYF	TGTGCCAGTAGTATAGTAGGGGCGGGGGTGAAGACCCAGTACTTC
.	TRBV7-2	TRBJ1-6	.	CASSAQDSPLHF	TGTGCCAGCAGCGCCCAAGATTCACCCCTCCACTTT
.	TRBV5-1	TRBJ1-4	.	CASSLQGLNEKLFF	TGCGCCAGCAGCTTGCAGGGATTAAATGAAAAACTGTTTTTT
.	TRBV3-1/TRBV3-2	TRBJ1-2	.	CASSHQAGYTF	TGTGCCAGCAGCCATCAAGCGGGCTACACCTTC
.	TRBV12-3/TRBV12-4	TRBJ2-1	.	CASNKDGGNEQFF	TGTGCCAGCAACAAGGACGGGGGCAATGAGCAGTTCTTC
.	TRBV30	TRBJ2-7	TRBD1	CAWSRGGTGVIGEQYF	TGTGCCTGGAGCCGAGGTGGGACAGGGGTAATCGGCGAGCAGTACTTC
.	TRBV7-7	TRBJ2-2	TRBD1	CASSSNPQGAGELFF	TGTGCCAGCAGCTCGAACCCTCAGGGGGCGGGGGAGCTGTTTTTT
.	TRBV7-9	TRBJ1-5	.	CASSPGTENQPQHF	TGTGCCAGCAGCCCCGGGACCGAGAATCAGCCCCAGCATTTT
.	TRBV5-6	TRBJ2-1	.	CASSLEGLRIQQFF	TGTGCCAGCAGCTTGGAGGGACTTCGGATCCAGCAGTTCTTC
.	TRBV9	TRBJ2-3	.	CASNSMGVSTDTQYF	TGTGCCAGCAACTCTATGGGGGTAAGCACAGATACGCAGTATTTT
.	TRBV6-6	TRBJ2-1	.	CASSLQGLGYNEQFF	TGTGCCAGCAGTCTACAGGGATTAGGTTACAATGAGCAGTTCTTC
.	TRBV30	TRBJ2-3	.	CAWSVGSPDTQYF	TGTGCCTGGAGTGTTGGCAGTCCAGATACGCAGTATTTT
.	TRBV2	TRBJ2-1	.	CASSRLGETNNEQFF	TGTGCCAGCAGCCGACTGGGAGAGACGAACAATGAGCAGTTCTTC
.	TRBV3-1/TRBV3-2	TRBJ2-7	TRBD1	CASSQWDRDYEQYF	TGTGCCAGCAGCCAATGGGACAGAGACTACGAGCAGTACTTC
.	TRBV12-3/TRBV12-4	TRBJ2-1	.	CASSSWPGEQFF	TGTGCCAGCAGCTCCTGGCCCGGTGAGCAGTTCTTC
.	TRBV5-6	TRBJ2-3	.	CASSLYDTQYF	TGTGCCAGCAGCTTGTACGATACGCAGTATTTT
few	TRBV7-3	TRBJ1-1	.	CASSLTAGPGTEAFF	TGTGCCAGCAGCTTAACGGCAGGGCCAGGGACTGAAGCTTTCTTT
.	TRBV27	TRBJ2-1	.	CASSRTQGGYNEQFF	TGTGCCAGCAGCCGTACCCAAGGGGGCTACAATGAGCAGTTCTTC
once	TRBV2	TRBJ1-2	.	CASSDNYGYTF	TGTGCCAGCAGCGATAACTATGGCTACACCTTC
.	TRBV9	TRBJ2-5	.	CASSVGQGTLYETQYF	TGTGCCAGCAGCGTAGGACAAGGAACTCTATATGAGACCCAGTACTTC
.	TRBV6-5	TRBJ1-5	.	CASSYRGFNQPQHF	TGTGCCAGCAGTTATCGGGGTTTTAATCAGCCCCAGCATTTT
.	TRBV11-3	TRBJ2-7	.	CASSAGGTRVGEQYF	TGTGCCAGCAGCGCCGGGGGGACACGGGTTGGAGAGCAGTACTTC
.	TRBV7-2	TRBJ2-7	TRBD2	CASSGRTSGNYEQYF	TGTGCCAGCAGCGGGCGGACTAGCGGAAACTACGAGCAGTACTTC
.	TRBV9	TRBJ1-2	.	CASSVGPGGGYTF	TGTGCCAGCAGCGTAGGGCCCGGCGGTGGCTACACCTTC
.	TRBV18	TRBJ2-1	.	CASSLGYEQFF	TGTGCCAGCTCACTGGGCTACGAGCAGTTCTTC
.	TRBV5-8	TRBJ1-5	.	CASSPSGLGQPQHF	TGTGCCAGCAGCCCATCAGGGTTGGGTCAGCCCCAGCATTTT
.	TRBV5-1	TRBJ2-7	TRBD1	CASSYNRGREQYF	TGCGCCAGCAGCTACAACAGGGGTCGCGAGCAGTACTTC
.	TRBV23-1	TRBJ2-3	TRBD1	CASSQSGTGEQDTQYF	TGCGCCAGCAGTCAGTCGGGGACAGGGGAGCAGGATACGCAGTATTTT
once	TRBV6-5	TRBJ1-2	.	CASSSSDTWYTYGYTF	TGTGCCAGCAGTTCCTCTGACACTTGGTATACCTATGGCTACACCTTC